This TCR beta chain was observed in a study of T cells after yellow fever vaccination. Trimming took 0 bases from V and 8 from J, leaving 5 bases between them. This CDR3 is 11 amino acids long. Per germline, CDR1 GTSNPN and CDR2 SVGIG (reference sequence). Generation of TCR cDNA used 5'RACE template switching (which added a universal primer site and UMIs). One entry per CDR3 protein results from TCRdb running MiXCR on the 5' RACE reads. The sample has 350,000 to 550,000 distinct CDR3 sequences; 18% are singletons. This clonotype was found a few times. This TCR was sampled from a man between 18 and 29 years old who received the YFV17D yellow fever vaccine. This chain connects TRBV30 to TRBJ2-1, with D uncertain. Sequencing used PBMCs, obtained before the yellow fever booster vaccination. The CDR3 reads CAWSVAYEQFF. CDR3 sequence (DNA): TGTGCCTGGAGTGTTGCCTATGAGCAGTTCTTC.